This T cell receptor (beta chain) was retrieved from a study of radiotherapy plus CTLA-4 blockade in lung cancer (dated by TCRdb to about 2018). The study in broad terms: Objective responses occurred in 18% of enrolled patients, and just over 30% achieved disease control.

Focal radiation therapy combined with CTLA-4 blockade (ipilimumab) was tested in patients with chemo-refractory metastatic non-small-cell lung cancer. Regarding this clone: Its antigen remains undetermined. No much larger clonotype is one base removed from it; base qualities were not supplied.

The paper as a whole reports these results and caveats: Early dynamic changes in blood T cell clones, together with increased serum interferon-beta after radiation, were reported as the strongest predictors of response. TCR clones derived from tumors expanded in peripheral blood after treatment with radiotherapy and ipilimumab.

Libraries were prepared through the immunoSEQ multiplex PCR assay. What TCRdb holds here is the immuneACCESS table cut down to in-frame rearrangements. Part of the clones is not present; checked against another copy, under half of the missing clones reflect an unresolved V gene, and the others are unexplained. Across this sample there are tens of thousands of clones, with roughly 76% seen only once. Approximately 12% of the sample belongs to the ten largest clones. Measured from the cysteine to the valine, the CDR3 is 13 residues long. Only CDR3 DNA remains: 39 bases, in frame from the first base. The germline V and J ends show losses of 7 bases and 3 bases respectively, and no gene match explains 3 bases of the junction. CDR1 and CDR2 (MNHNS, SASEGT) derive from the germline V gene.

The sequenced sample was peripheral blood, obtained from a patient treated with radiotherapy plus ipilimumab. Recombination joined TRBV6-1 with TRBJ2-7, with 10 bases matching TRBD1. The source is a human donor with non-small cell lung cancer who had stable disease on radiotherapy plus ipilimumab. The CDR3 has the sequence CASKGTGVYEQYV. At the DNA level, the sequence is TGTGCCAGCAAGGGGACAGGGGTCTACGAGCAGTACGTC.